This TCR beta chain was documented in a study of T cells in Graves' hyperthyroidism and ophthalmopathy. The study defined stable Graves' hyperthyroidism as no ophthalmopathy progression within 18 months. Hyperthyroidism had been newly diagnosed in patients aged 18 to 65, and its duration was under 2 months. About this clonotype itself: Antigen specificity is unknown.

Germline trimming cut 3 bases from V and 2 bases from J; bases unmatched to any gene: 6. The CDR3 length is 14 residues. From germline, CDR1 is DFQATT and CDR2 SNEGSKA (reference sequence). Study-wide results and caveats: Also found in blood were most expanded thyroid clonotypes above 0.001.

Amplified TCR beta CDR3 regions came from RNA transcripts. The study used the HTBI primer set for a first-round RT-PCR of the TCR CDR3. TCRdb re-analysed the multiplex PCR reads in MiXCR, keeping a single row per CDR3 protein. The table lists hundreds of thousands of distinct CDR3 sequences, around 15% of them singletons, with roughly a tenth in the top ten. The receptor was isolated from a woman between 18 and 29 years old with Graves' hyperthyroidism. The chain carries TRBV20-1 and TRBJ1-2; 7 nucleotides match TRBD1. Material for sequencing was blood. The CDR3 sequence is CSARGMTGNYGYTF. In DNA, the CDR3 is TGCAGTGCTAGGGGAATGACAGGGAACTATGGCTACACCTTC.